Here is one T cell receptor (beta chain) with its context. As yet, its antigen is unknown. Trimming took off 2 bases at V and 6 bases at J, with 11 bases between the two ends. The CDR3 loop spans 14 amino acids. CDR1 is SGDLS, CDR2 YYNGEE, per germline. This record belongs to a study of OX40 agonist ivuxolimab in advanced cancers. In the study overall: The patients received ivuxolimab by intravenous route every 2 weeks at 0.01 to 10 mg/kg. Subjects had a mean age of around 60 years, with a range of 23 to 79; roughly 83% were male.

General study points: Partial responders at 0.1-3.0 mg/kg had among the lowest clonal expansion. Both blood CD4+ and CD8+ T cells showed clonal growth by week 6 at 0.1 to 3.0 mg/kg.

This table comes from immunoSEQ multiplex PCR, and its TCRdb copy is limited to in-frame clones, with some not included. This sample has more than 20,000 clones, with more than 80% found just once. The origin of this receptor is an adult with an advanced solid tumor such as melanoma, head and neck, liver or kidney cancer. The rearrangement links TRBV9 to TRBJ2-2; D may be TRBD1 (6 bases). Here the sequenced sample was CD4+ or CD8+ T cells sorted from blood, taken in a trial of the OX40 agonist ivuxolimab. The DNA for the CDR3 is TGTGCCAGCAGCGTCCAGGGGTCAGCCGGGGAGCTGTTTTTT. Encoded protein: CASSVQGSAGELFF.